A single sample is the source of the 27 T cell receptor beta chains below, sequenced in a study of early T cells in non-severe SARS-CoV-2 infection. One entry per CDR3 protein, called by TCRdb with MiXCR from the 5' RACE reads. The sample lists about 33,000 distinct CDR3 sequences; approximately 5.4% were seen once. Sequencing was performed on whole blood. These receptors all come from an adult who was a healthcare worker with PCR-confirmed SARS-CoV-2 infection or an uninfected control (not recorded which).

The chain combines TRBV11-2 with TRBJ2-1; TRBD1 might be the D (5 bases). This CDR3 comprises 14 residues. The V gene lost 6 bases and the J gene lost 8 bases, with 17 bases spanning the gap. Germline V gene lookup returns CDR1 SGHAT and CDR2 FQNNGV. The CDR3 region is CASRPGPSRHEQFF. The CDR3 DNA is TGTGCCAGCAGACCAGGGCCAAGTCGCCATGAGCAGTTCTTC. Full variable domain (missing parts from reference TRBV11-2 and TRBJ2-1): EAGVAQSPRYKIIEKRQSVAFWCNPISGHATLYWYQQILGQGPKLLIQFQNNGVVDDSQLPKDRFSAERLKGVDSTLKIQPAKLEDSAVYLCASRPGPSRHEQFFGPGTRLTVL.

This clonotype was observed at least ten times. The chain carries TRBV29-1 and TRBJ1-5; D is unclear. V lost 5 bases to trimming and J lost 6 bases, with 20 bases between them. CDR1 and CDR2 (germline): SQVTM, ANQGSEA. CDR3 size: 15 residues. CDR3 nucleotide sequence: TGCAGCGTTAGCGACGGGATCCTCGGTGGTCAGCCCCAGCATTTT. Protein: CSVSDGILGGQPQHF.

This chain links TRBV10-3 with TRBJ1-1; the match to TRBD1 covers 7 bases. V lost 6 bases and J lost 5; bases outside the gene matches: 12. CDR1 is ENHRY and CDR2 is SYGVKD in the germline V gene. This CDR3 is built from 15 residues. In DNA, the CDR3 is TGTGCCATCAGATCTGGGGACAGCTTCTTGACTGAAGCTTTCTTT. Amino acids: CAIRSGDSFLTEAFF.

Many counts were recorded for this clonotype. The chain links TRBV5-6 to TRBJ2-5; possible D gene TRBD1, 5 bases. V dropped 1 base and J dropped 5 bases, with 15 bases sitting between them. Per germline, CDR1 SGHDT and CDR2 YYEEEE. The CDR3 length is 15 residues. The CDR3 DNA follows: TGTGCCAGCAGCTTGCGGGCAGGGCTATCGGAGACCCAGTACTTC. Residues: CASSLRAGLSETQYF.

In regard to this clonotype: Compared with germline, one end of the junction differs, possibly owing to a read error. This rearrangement joins TRBV11-2 to TRBJ1-2; 8 bases fit TRBD1. The CDR3 runs to 15 residues. The germline CDR1 and CDR2 sequences are SGHAT and FQNNGV. This chain's CDR3 is CASSFETGVNYGHTF. CDR3 nucleotide sequence: TGTGCCAGCAGCTTCGAGACAGGGGTTAACTATGGCCACACCTTC.

This clonotype appeared many times. The chain recombines TRBV20-1 with TRBJ2-7; 13 positions match TRBD2. Germline V gene data show CDR1 as DFQATT and CDR2 as SNEGSKA (reference sequence). There are 16 residues in the CDR3. Trimming cost V 3 bases and J 3 bases; bases outside gene matches: 8. CDR3 nucleotides: TGCAGTGCTAGGGGACTAGCGGGGAGATCCAGCTACGAGCAGTACTTC. Its protein product is CSARGLAGRSSYEQYF.

This clonotype was counted a few times. The CDR3 loop reads CASSPKDRSLLMNTEAFF. The CDR3, as DNA: TGTGCCAGCAGCCCGAAAGACAGAAGCCTCCTGATGAACACTGAAGCTTTCTTT. J is TRBJ1-1 and V is TRBV6-1; possible D gene TRBD1, 5 bases. Germline V CDR1 and CDR2: MNHNS, SASEGT. The V end lost 6 bases, the J end lost 0 bases, and 23 bases lay between the germline ends. This CDR3 spans 18 amino acids.

This clonotype showed up many times. This chain connects TRBV23-1 to TRBJ2-1; D is undetermined. TRBV23-1 is an ORF, and what it does is uncertain. CDR3 length: 16 amino acids. V was pared by 0 bases and J by 5 bases, with 14 bases between. For the CDR3, the DNA is TGCGCCAGCAGTCAATCCTACGGGCGTGGGCACAATGAGCAGTTCTTC. Translated: CASSQSYGRGHNEQFF.

This clonotype was detected only a few times. The J gene is TRBJ2-3, the V gene TRBV24-1; the match to TRBD2 covers 14 bases. CDR3 size: 18 residues. CDR1 is KGHDR, CDR2 SFDVKD, per germline. V dropped 2 bases and J dropped 4; count of bases not matched to a gene: 7. The CDR3 sequence is CATSDSGLAGALSDTQYF. The DNA of the CDR3 is TGTGCCACCAGTGATTCGGGACTAGCGGGGGCCCTCTCAGATACGCAGTATTTT.

The chain combines TRBV25-1 with TRBJ2-7, with D maybe TRBD1 (5 bases). The CDR3 contains 14 residues. Looked up from germline, CDR1 is MGHDK and CDR2 is SYGVNS. V lost 5 bases, J lost 0 bases, and 11 bases lay in between. The CDR3 region is CASSPRTSSYEQYF. In DNA, the CDR3 is TGTGCCAGCAGTCCTCGGACAAGCTCCTACGAGCAGTACTTC.

This clonotype was detected a few times. V is TRBV10-2 and J is TRBJ1-5, with D uncertain. The germline CDR1 and CDR2 sequences are WSHSY and SAAADI. Trimming took 0 bases from V and 10 from J, leaving 7 bases between them. The CDR3 length is 12 residues. The CDR3: CASSESGGPQHF. The CDR3 nucleotides read TGCGCCAGCAGTGAGTCTGGTGGACCCCAGCATTTT.

This clonotype was observed many times. As DNA, the CDR3 is TGCAGCGTCCTCGATGGGGGGCAGGGCTACACCTTC. It is translated as CSVLDGGQGYTF. This chain joins TRBV29-1 and TRBJ1-2; D might be TRBD1 (6 bases). V shed 6 bases and J shed 8 bases, with 16 bases lying between them. Germline V CDR1 and CDR2: SQVTM, ANQGSEA. CDR3 length: 12 residues.

This clonotype was found many times. The J gene is TRBJ2-1, the V gene TRBV19, with 10 bases fitting TRBD2. This CDR3 is built from 16 residues. The V segment lost 5 bases and the J segment 2 bases; nucleotides outside the gene matches: 6. The germline CDR1 and CDR2 sequences are LNHDA and SQIVND (reference sequence). For the CDR3, the DNA is TGTGCCAGTAGTCCTAAGCGGGGGGGCGCCTACAATGAGCAGTTCTTC. Protein product: CASSPKRGGAYNEQFF. The full variable domain, completed using reference TRBV19 and TRBJ2-1, is DGGITQSPKYLFRKEGQNVTLSCEQNLNHDAMYWYRQDPGQGLRLIYYSQIVNDFQKGDIAEGYSVSREKKESFPLTVTSAQKNPTAFYLCASSPKRGGAYNEQFFGPGTRLTVL.

This clonotype showed up many times. The chain couples TRBV6-1 to TRBJ2-5; 8 bases map to TRBD2. The CDR3 is made up of 12 amino acids. Unmatched junction bases numbered 5, after V lost 5 bases and J lost 9 bases. From germline, CDR1 is MNHNS and CDR2 SASEGT. CDR3 residues: CASSFWTSPQYF. The CDR3 DNA sequence: TGTGCCAGCAGTTTTTGGACTAGCCCCCAGTACTTC.

This clonotype occurred once. It may be a read error: a sequence one base away is much more abundant. The chain couples TRBV14 to TRBJ2-1; D uncertain. Germline loops: CDR1 SGHDN, CDR2 FVKESK. The CDR3 runs 13 residues. The CDR3 loop reads CASSQGLYNGQFF. The CDR3, as DNA: TGTGCCAGCAGCCAAGGGCTTTACAATGGGCAGTTCTTC.

In this sample, this clonotype turned up many times. The junction departs from germline at one end; a sequencing error may be responsible. V gene TRBV11-2 combines with J gene TRBJ2-7; TRBD1 aligns across 8 bases. The CDR3 covers 11 residues. The germline V gene has CDR1 SGHAT and CDR2 FQNNGV. CDR3 in amino acids: CASSLEQGVNF. CDR3 DNA sequence: TGTGCCAGCAGCTTAGAACAGGGGGTAAACTTC.

In its sample, this clonotype was seen a few times. In DNA, the CDR3 is TGTGCCAGCAGTATGGGACAGGGGGGCTCGAGGGCTGAAGCTTTCTTT. Translation gives CASSMGQGGSRAEAFF. The rearrangement links TRBV6-6 to TRBJ1-1; 11 nucleotides agree with TRBD1. In germline, CDR1 is MNHNY, CDR2 SVGAGI (reference sequence). CDR3 length equals 16 residues. V shed 5 bases, J shed 6 bases, and the junction held 11 bases outside the gene matches.

In its sample, this clonotype was seen a few times. The chain recombines TRBV5-5 with TRBJ2-7; possible D gene TRBD1, 7 bases. Germline loops: CDR1 SGHKS, CDR2 YYEKEE (reference sequence). The CDR3 has 16 amino acids. Trimming shortened V by 4 bases and J by 3 bases, and 20 bases separated the two germline ends. CDR3 nucleotides: TGTGCCAGCAGCATTGCGGGCGGGACAGATTTCTACGAGCAGTACTTC. It yields the protein CASSIAGGTDFYEQYF.

This clonotype came up many times. The rearrangement joins TRBV6-5 to TRBJ1-6, with D perhaps matching TRBD1 (6 bases). Germline-derived CDR1 and CDR2 are MNHEY and SVGAGI. With 6 bases removed from V and 5 bases from J, the gap between germline ends came to 14 bases. This CDR3 contains 15 residues. The DNA for the CDR3 is TGTGCCAGCAGGGAGAGAACAGGGAATAATTCACCCCTCCACTTT. This gives the protein CASRERTGNNSPLHF.

The chain recombines TRBV6-5 with TRBJ1-1; TRBD1 matches at 9 bases. There are 14 residues in the CDR3. Germline V gene sequence: CDR1 MNHEY, CDR2 SVGAGI. Trimming at V came to 5 bases and at J to 5 bases, leaving 6 bases not matched to a gene. Here the CDR3 DNA reads TGTGCCAGCAGTCACAGGGGGCCGGGGACTGAAGCTTTCTTT. This codes for CASSHRGPGTEAFF.

There are many counts of this clonotype. This chain connects TRBV10-1 to TRBJ2-5; D is possibly TRBD2 (6 bases). Trimming left V 2 bases short and J 2 bases short, with 12 bases between. Germline-derived CDR1 and CDR2 are WNHNN and SYGVQD (reference sequence). CDR3 size: 15 residues. The CDR3 sequence: CASSESGGYQETQYF. CDR3 DNA sequence: TGCGCCAGCAGTGAGAGTGGAGGGTATCAAGAGACCCAGTACTTC.

This clonotype has a count of ten or more. This chain connects TRBV14 to TRBJ2-5; D gene unclear. Trimming pared 3 bases from V and 0 bases from J, leaving 20 bases between. CDR1 and CDR2 (germline): SGHDN, FVKESK. This CDR3 comprises 18 residues. The CDR3 region has the DNA TGTGCCAGCAGCCATCCCAGCCCGACCAGACTGTACCAAGAGACCCAGTACTTC. Encoded protein: CASSHPSPTRLYQETQYF.

In its sample, this clonotype was seen many times. The chain has TRBV20-1 and TRBJ2-5; 9 nucleotides align to TRBD2. Germline loops: CDR1 DFQATT, CDR2 SNEGSKA (reference sequence). Losses at the gene ends were 5 bases for V and 3 bases for J; bases not matched to a gene: 10. This CDR3 is 15 amino acids long. CDR3 sequence: CSARGGGGAEETQYF. The CDR3, as DNA: TGCAGTGCTCGAGGCGGCGGGGGGGCCGAAGAGACCCAGTACTTC.

The table lists this clonotype with many counts. V is TRBV6-6 and J is TRBJ2-5, with D uncertain. The CDR3 runs 15 residues. Between the trimmed V and J ends, which lost 6 bases and 0 bases, there was a span of 14 bases. Germline lookup yields CDR1 MNHNY and CDR2 SVGAGI (reference sequence). CDR3 nucleotides: TGTGCCAGCAGCCGGCTGGGAAACGACCAAGAGACCCAGTACTTC. Encoded protein: CASSRLGNDQETQYF.

This clonotype was recorded many times. The chain recombines TRBV2 with TRBJ1-4; D remains ambiguous. The CDR3 runs 14 residues. Trimming pared 6 bases from V and 4 bases from J, leaving 12 bases between. The germline CDR1 and CDR2 sequences are SNHLY and FYNNEI. CDR3 sequence reads: CASRKDVVNEKLFF. The CDR3 DNA is TGTGCCAGCAGGAAGGACGTAGTTAATGAAAAACTGTTTTTT. The full variable domain, its missing parts supplied by reference TRBV2 and TRBJ1-4, is EPEVTQTPSHQVTQMGQEVILRCVPISNHLYFYWYRQILGQKVEFLVSFYNNEISEKSEIFDDQFSVERPDGSNFTLKIRSTKLEDSAMYFCASRKDVVNEKLFFGSGTQLSVL.

This clonotype was recorded at least ten times. This chain connects TRBV15 to TRBJ2-1; D not certain. CDR3 size: 13 residues. Looked up from germline, CDR1 is LNHNV and CDR2 is YYDKDF (reference sequence). The V end lost 0 bases, the J end lost 8 bases, and 8 bases lay between the germline ends. CDR3 DNA: TGTGCCACCAGCAGAGACCCTATGGATGAGCAGTTCTTC. The encoded protein is CATSRDPMDEQFF.

Ten or more counts support this clonotype. The rearrangement joins TRBV18 to TRBJ1-2; a possible D gene is TRBD1 (5 bases). Trimming shortened V by 4 bases and J by 8 bases, and 17 bases separated the two germline ends. This CDR3 comprises 14 residues. CDR1 is KGHSH, CDR2 LQKENI, per germline. CDR3 residues: CASSRDNSGLGYTF. CDR3 nucleotides: TGTGCCAGCTCACGCGATAATTCAGGGCTCGGCTACACCTTC.